Shown below are 17 T cell receptor beta chains from a single sample sequenced in a study of CXCR3-negative and CXCR3-positive naive CD8 T cells. Findings and limits, study-wide: Naive cells with CXCR3 showed TRB CDR3s that were more hydrophobic than those in CXCR3-negative naive cells.

These receptors lack a known antigen. In preparing the TRB cDNA libraries, 5' RACE with UMI labels was used. TCRdb reworked the 5' RACE reads into one entry per CDR3 protein, no DNA. The table gives nearly 90,000 distinct CDR3 sequences; the top ten clones make up 0.75% to 0.95% of it. Sequencing used naive CXCR3+ CD8+ T cells from blood. This sample's subset: CD45RO-CCR7+CD27+CD95- naive CD8+ T cells expressing CXCR3 (TNR3+). All receptors derive from a human donor in good health. Some clones in this sample may be carry-over from other donors' samples.

The chain uses TRBV7-6 and TRBJ2-5; checking the TCRdb D call of TRBD1 is not possible without DNA. Germline V gene lookup returns CDR1 SGHVS and CDR2 FNYEAQ. The CDR3 is 16 amino acids. The CDR3 sequence is CASSLEEGGLQETQYF.

This chain links TRBV7-8 with TRBJ2-7; TCRdb's D call, TRBD2, is unchecked because there is no DNA. The V gene's germline CDR1 is SGHVS and CDR2 FQNEAQ. The CDR3 sequence is 15 residues long. The CDR3 loop reads CASSITSGISYEQYF.

This rearrangement joins TRBV12-3 or TRBV12-4 to TRBJ2-1. This CDR3 spans 11 amino acids. The CDR3 spells CASSLMIEQFF.

J is TRBJ2-2 and V is TRBV4-3. Germline CDR1 and CDR2: LGHNA and YSLEER. This CDR3 has 17 amino acids. CDR3 residues: CASSNDPPTWSPGELFF.

The rearrangement links TRBV7-9 to TRBJ1-2. Germline assignment: CDR1 SEHNR and CDR2 FQNEAQ (reference sequence). This CDR3 spans 15 amino acids. The CDR3 protein is CASSQLELANHGYTF.

This chain joins TRBV27 and TRBJ2-5; TCRdb's D call, TRBD1, is unchecked because there is no DNA. Germline lookup yields CDR1 MNHEY and CDR2 SMNVEV (reference sequence). This CDR3 has 17 amino acids. The CDR3 is CASSPRDRGDSKETQYF.

This rearrangement joins TRBV29-1 to TRBJ2-1; TCRdb outputs TRBD1, but without DNA this stays unchecked. This CDR3 is 13 amino acids long. Germline V gene data show CDR1 as SQVTM and CDR2 as ANQGSEA. CDR3 loop: CSAHLTENNEQFF.

The CDR3 loop reads CASSPWRVGNTEAFF. The chain has TRBV28 and TRBJ1-1; absent DNA, TCRdb's TRBD1 call cannot be checked. This CDR3 contains 15 residues. The germline gives CDR1 MDHEN, CDR2 SYDVKM. The full variable domain, with the rest looked up from reference TRBV28 and TRBJ1-1, is DVKVTQSSRYLVKRTGEKVFLECVQDMDHENMFWYRQDPGLGLRLIYFSYDVKMKEKGDIPEGYSVSREKKERFSLILESASTNQTSMYLCASSPWRVGNTEAFFGQGTRLTVV.

The chain links TRBV4-2 to TRBJ2-7. Germline CDR1 LGHNA, CDR2 YNFKEQ. The CDR3 has 14 residues. The chain's CDR3 is CASSQVGLRHPMYF.

The gene calls are TRBV4-3 and TRBJ2-2; TCRdb indicates TRBD1, and absent DNA this call remains unverified. The V gene's germline CDR1 is LGHNA and CDR2 YSLEER. The CDR3 consists of 15 residues. This chain's CDR3 is CASSQDDRDTGELFF.

This chain uses TRBV29-1 with TRBJ1-2. The CDR3 covers 11 residues. Germline V CDR1 and CDR2: SQVTM, ANQGSEA. The CDR3 loop is CSVGGSYGYTF.

The chain links TRBV2 to TRBJ2-7. Germline-derived CDR1 and CDR2 are SNHLY and FYNNEI. The CDR3 loop spans 13 amino acids. Here the CDR3 reads CASLGSTSYEQYF.

This chain joins TRBV5-1 and TRBJ2-7; the D call of TRBD1 rests on TCRdb alone, since no DNA is present to check it. The CDR3 runs to 15 residues. Germline-derived CDR1 and CDR2 are SGHRS and YFSETQ. The CDR3 sequence: CASSLGLGERNEQYF.

The V and J genes are TRBV25-1 and TRBJ2-1; with no DNA, the TCRdb D assignment of TRBD1 cannot be verified. This CDR3 contains 16 residues. In germline, CDR1 is MGHDK, CDR2 SYGVNS. The CDR3 region is CASSAPDREIPGPRVF.

V usage is TRBV6-6 and J usage is TRBJ1-5; TCRdb indicates TRBD1, and absent DNA this call remains unverified. The CDR3 extends over 17 amino acids. The germline V gene has CDR1 MNHNY and CDR2 SVGAGI (reference sequence). CDR3 region: CASSYSDRGHSNQPQHF.

The chain employs TRBV29-1 and TRBJ2-5. The CDR3 is 13 residues long. Germline CDR1 reads SQVTM; CDR2 reads ANQGSEA. The CDR3 here is CSVEVGVPETQYF.

The genes are TRBV12-3 or TRBV12-4 and TRBJ2-1; the TRBD1 assignment by TCRdb is unverifiable without DNA. The CDR3 covers 12 residues. This CDR3 reads CASSFPGHEQFF.